This entry concerns a single T cell receptor (beta chain). These data come from a study of blood T cell repertoires in COVID-19. CDR1 and CDR2 from the germline V gene are MDHEN and SYDVKM. The CDR3 contains 15 residues. With 3 bases clipped from V and 6 bases from J, the junction kept 5 bases outside the gene matches. Original processing methods: Quantification of nucleated cells was approximated via reference gene primer amplification. Repertoires were generated with immunoSEQ multiplex PCR, while TCRdb's copy carries only in-frame clones and drops some. The DNA was the basis for D and trimming; V, J and clone size are from that table. The data contain about 45,000 clones, roughly four fifths of them seen just once; the ten biggest clones take up around 44%.

The sample comprised peripheral blood. This receptor was identified in a human donor in a cohort sampled during active COVID-19. This chain links TRBV28 with TRBJ2-2, with 9 bases fitting TRBD2. In DNA, the CDR3 is TGTGCCAGCAGTTTTCTAGGCGGGGGGGCCGGGGAGCTGTTTTTT. It codes for CASSFLGGGAGELFF.